The entry below describes one T cell receptor beta chain. This clonotype occurred a few times. Its antigen remains undetermined. Base qualities were left out, and no much larger clone turns up one base away. Taken from the germline V gene, the CDR1 and CDR2 loops are LGHNA and YSLEER. V lost 3 bases and J lost 2 bases; the stretch between them is 15 bases long. CDR3 length: 16 amino acids, cysteine to phenylalanine. Only CDR3 DNA remains: 48 bases, in frame from the first base. This record belongs to a study of T-cell memory formation after mild COVID-19 (dated by TCRdb to the early 2020s). Context from the whole study: Most TCR sequence clusters were specific to one of the two donors. In a couple of donors, T-cell clones that expanded and contracted after mild COVID-19 were tracked by sequencing TCRalpha and TCRbeta repertoires over time. The cohort was made up of two young adult volunteers, one female and one male, who were previously healthy. Study-level results and caveats: SARS-CoV-2 specificity was not confirmed for the second-wave clones peaking on day 37. Contracting CD4+ clones turned up mainly in the CM and EM memory subsets, whereas EMRA was where CD8+ clones were enriched. Some responding clones were detected in pre-infection memory, suggesting pre-existing cross-reactive memory T cells joined the SARS-CoV-2 response. The study included only a couple of mild cases, and larger cohorts that include severe cases with pre-infection samples were judged to be necessary. Clones contracting from day 15 to 85 had balanced CD4/CD8 phenotypes, while a second wave expanding from day 15 to 37 was biased towards CD4+.

PBMCs were isolated by Ficoll-Paque density gradient centrifugation. The listed sequencing device is Illumina NovaSeq 6000. TCRalpha and TCRbeta cDNA libraries were built by 5'RACE with constant-segment primers, adding sample barcodes and unique molecular identifiers. Trizol reagent was used to extract RNA from every sample. Libraries were amplified in two PCR steps, with a second sample barcode and Illumina TruSeq adapters added in the second step. The libraries were sequenced on an Illumina NovaSeq using 2 x 150 bp paired-end reads. Under the source paper's analysis protocol: Demultiplexing of reads and collapsing into UMI-guided consensus sequences were performed with migec v1.2.7. Using mixcr v2.1.11, UMI consensuses were aligned to TRA and TRB V and J templates and then assembled into clonotypes. Expanded or contracted clonotypes were those called significant by both edgeR and NoisET, with noise models trained on biological replicates. For edgeR calls, the thresholds were a false discovery rate-adjusted p below 0.01 and a log2 fold-change of 1. As an exploratory analysis of dynamics, max-normalized trajectories of the 1000 most abundant clonotypes were examined with PCA combined with hierarchical clustering. Separately sequenced CD4+ and CD8+ repertoires were used to assign a CD4 or CD8 phenotype to each responding clone. TCRdb reanalyzed the raw reads on its own, using fastp at Q25 for trimming and MiXCR for clone calling, and kept in-frame beta chains. Every entry covers one CDR3 protein and lists the most common genes and DNA from its rows. TCRdb's processing, not the study's, gives the V and J calls here. This sample is represented by 300,000 to 400,000 distinct CDR3 sequences; 15% of them were singletons. The leading ten clones occupy 20% to 25% of the sample.

The chain employs TRBV4-3 and TRBJ2-3, with a tentative D gene TRBD1 over 6 matching bases. The sample taken for sequencing was PBMCs or a T cell subset sorted from them (not recorded which). The origin of this receptor is a man between 18 and 29 years old who had mild COVID-19 (a few samples of this study predate the infection). The sample titles of this study are shuffled in the database, so cell type and time point are left out; the donor was told from shared clones. The DNA sequence reads TGCGCCAGCAGCCAGATTACAGGGTTCGTCACAGATACGCAGTATTTT. The resulting protein is CASSQITGFVTDTQYF.